Listed here are 16 T cell receptor beta chains from one sample, sequenced in a study of CD8 T cells in Susac syndrome. Reverse transcription used about 0.5 to 1 ug RNA and random hexamers. TCRdb re-called the immunoSEQ multiplex PCR reads through MiXCR, storing one row per CDR3 protein. Of under 200,000 distinct CDR3 sequences listed, approximately 96% were seen once; the top ten hold 0.15% to 0.2%. Sequenced sample: CD8+ T cells from PBMCs. These receptors originate from a human donor with multiple sclerosis.

The chain is built from TRBV5-1 and TRBJ2-3, with 10 nucleotides matching TRBD1. J was trimmed by 3 bases and V by 3 bases; bases with no gene match: 7. CDR3 length equals 16 residues. From germline, CDR1 is SGHRS and CDR2 YFSETQ. The CDR3 DNA reads TGCGCCAGCAGCTCCCCGGGACAGGGGTGGACAGATACGCAGTATTTT. This gives the protein CASSSPGQGWTDTQYF.

The chain carries TRBV27 and TRBJ2-1; the D is unclear. Between the trimmed V and J ends, which lost 5 bases and 8 bases, there was a span of 13 bases. The CDR3 loop spans 13 amino acids. CDR1 is MNHEY, CDR2 SMNVEV, per germline (reference sequence). CDR3 nucleotides: TGTGCCAGCAGTCCCGCCTTTTTGGATGAGCAGTTCTTC. Its translation: CASSPAFLDEQFF.

In its sample, this clonotype was seen a few times. The rearrangement joins TRBV7-2 to TRBJ2-7; no clear D. Germline loops: CDR1 SGHTA, CDR2 FQGNSA. CDR3 length: 13 amino acids. V gave up 3 bases and J gave up 7 bases, with 13 bases separating them. This CDR3 is CASSFTSFGEQYF. In DNA, the CDR3 is TGTGCCAGCAGCTTTACCTCTTTTGGGGAGCAGTACTTC.

The V gene is TRBV29-1, the J gene TRBJ2-2, with D possibly TRBD2 on 5 matching bases. Per germline, CDR1 SQVTM and CDR2 ANQGSEA. The V gene lost 6 bases and the J gene lost 6 bases, with 14 bases spanning the gap. This CDR3 region has 13 residues. The CDR3 reads CSVILDGPGELFF. The CDR3 bases are TGCAGCGTCATACTAGATGGCCCCGGGGAGCTGTTTTTT.

The rearrangement uses TRBV20-1 and TRBJ1-1; TRBD1 matches at 7 bases. The J segment lost 4 bases and the V segment lost 3 bases, leaving 8 bases of the junction unmatched. The V gene's germline CDR1 is DFQATT and CDR2 SNEGSKA (reference sequence). This CDR3 spans 14 amino acids. In DNA form, the CDR3 reads TGCAGTGCTAGGTACGACAGGGATGGCACTGAAGCTTTCTTT. The encoded protein is CSARYDRDGTEAFF.

The V and J genes are TRBV29-1 and TRBJ2-2; possibly TRBD1 or TRBD2 for D (6 bases each). The length of the CDR3 is 15 residues. Between the trimmed V and J ends, which lost 5 bases and 3 bases, there was a span of 16 bases. The germline gives CDR1 SQVTM, CDR2 ANQGSEA. CDR3 DNA sequence: TGCAGCGTTTTGGACGGGGGCGGTTACACCGGGGAGCTGTTTTTT. This translates into CSVLDGGGYTGELFF.

The chain recombines TRBV6-5 with TRBJ1-1, with no clear D. The CDR3 runs 15 residues. V was cut by 2 bases and J by 12 bases, with 22 bases left in between. Germline V gene lookup returns CDR1 MNHEY and CDR2 SVGAGI. The CDR3 loop is CASSYTPTKGGSSFF. Written as DNA, the CDR3 is TGTGCCAGCAGTTACACACCCACAAAGGGTGGGAGTTCTTTCTTT.

This clonotype was seen just once. This chain connects TRBV2 to TRBJ2-3, with D tentatively TRBD1 (5 bases). V was shortened by 9 bases and J by 5 bases, with 12 bases between the two germline ends. Germline V gene lookup returns CDR1 SNHLY and CDR2 FYNNEI. The CDR3 runs to 12 residues. The CDR3 coding sequence is TGTGCCAGAGCGTTTACAGGAGATACGCAGTATTTT. It yields the protein CARAFTGDTQYF.

This clonotype was observed once. This chain joins TRBV2 and TRBJ2-7; the D gene is possibly TRBD1 (6 bases). Germline V lookup: CDR1 SNHLY, CDR2 FYNNEI. The CDR3 consists of 13 residues. The ends were cut back, 2 bases at V and 1 base at J, with 6 bases in the middle. Here the CDR3 DNA reads TGTGCCAGCAGTGAACAGGGGTCCTACGAGCAGTACTTC. It encodes CASSEQGSYEQYF.

The rearrangement uses TRBV19 and TRBJ1-5; D is perhaps TRBD1 (5 bases). Germline loops: CDR1 LNHDA, CDR2 SQIVND (reference sequence). Trimming took 3 bases from V and 2 from J, leaving 11 bases between them. This CDR3 has 15 residues. CDR3 bases: TGTGCCAGTAGTATTAGGTGGGGCGGCAATCAGCCCCAGCATTTT. Its protein is CASSIRWGGNQPQHF.

The chain recombines TRBV27 with TRBJ2-1, with TRBD1 identical over 9 bases. With 5 bases clipped from V and 2 bases from J, the junction kept 4 bases outside the gene matches. Germline CDR1 reads MNHEY; CDR2 reads SMNVEV (reference sequence). The CDR3 is 15 amino acids. Here the CDR3 DNA reads TGTGCCAGCAGTGAACAGGGGGCTGCCTACAATGAGCAGTTCTTC. Translated, it gives CASSEQGAAYNEQFF.

The chain joins TRBV30 to TRBJ2-7; TRBD2 might be the D (6 bases). The ends were cut back, 5 bases at V and 9 bases at J, with 17 bases in the middle. The V gene's germline CDR1 is GTSNPN and CDR2 SVGIG (reference sequence). The CDR3 length is 12 residues. This CDR3 reads CAWEGTPEGQYF. The CDR3 nucleotides are TGTGCCTGGGAAGGGACCCCGGAGGGGCAGTACTTC.

This clonotype occurred once. The chain is built from TRBV28 and TRBJ2-7; D unclear. The CDR3 totals 12 residues. Trimming shortened V by 5 bases and J by 3 bases, and 8 bases separated the two germline ends. Germline V gives CDR1 MDHEN, CDR2 SYDVKM. CDR3 sequence (DNA): TGTGCCAGCAGTCTCTACAACTACGAGCAGTACTTC. Amino acids: CASSLYNYEQYF.

The chain is built from TRBV20-1 and TRBJ2-1; D ambiguous. Germline loops: CDR1 DFQATT, CDR2 SNEGSKA (reference sequence). The ends were cut back, 4 bases at V and 5 bases at J, with 15 bases in the middle. The CDR3 extends over 14 amino acids. CDR3 DNA sequence: TGCAGTGCTACCGAGCGATGGGTGAACAATGAGCAGTTCTTC. It specifies CSATERWVNNEQFF.

J is TRBJ2-7 and V is TRBV4-1; 9 bases align to TRBD2. The CDR3 has 15 residues. CDR1 and CDR2 from the germline V gene are MGHRA and YSYEKL. Losses at the gene ends were 5 bases for V and 2 bases for J; bases not matched to a gene: 7. CDR3 sequence reads: CASSLRASGTYEQYF. The CDR3 DNA reads TGCGCCAGCAGCTTGAGGGCTAGCGGGACCTACGAGCAGTACTTC.

The genes are TRBV20-1 and TRBJ2-7; D might be TRBD2 (5 bases). With 7 bases removed from V and 6 bases from J, the gap between germline ends came to 13 bases. The CDR3 loop spans 11 amino acids. Germline V gene lookup returns CDR1 DFQATT and CDR2 SNEGSKA (reference sequence). The CDR3 DNA reads as TGCAGTGGGTGGGAGTCAGGCGAGCAGTACTTC. As protein: CSGWESGEQYF.